This T cell receptor beta chain was observed in a study of blood T cell repertoires in COVID-19. About the research overall: Samples came from the United States, Italy and Spain, spanning acute and convalescent COVID-19.

The Seattle patients joined while their infection was active and were tracked longitudinally afterward. V was clipped by 4 bases and J by 4 bases; unmatched bases: 14. The germline gives CDR1 LNHDA, CDR2 SQIVND (reference sequence). There are 18 residues in the CDR3. This clone was seen more than once but under ten times. Study processing details: Counts of nucleated cells, estimated from reference gene primer amplification, were obtained. Clones were read by immunoSEQ multiplex PCR, and TCRdb kept only the in-frame ones, dropping some. Clone size and the V and J calls come from that table; the DNA yielded D and trimming. The table lists 200,000 to 250,000 clones, approximately 90% of them singletons.

V is TRBV19 and J is TRBJ2-2; 8 positions match TRBD2. This receptor was taken from a man in his 60s with COVID-19, enrolled during active disease. The sequencing sample was made of peripheral blood. The chain's CDR3 is CASSTRGGVAGSTGELFF. The CDR3 DNA follows: TGTGCCAGTAGTACCCGGGGGGGGGTTGCAGGGAGCACCGGGGAGCTGTTTTTT.